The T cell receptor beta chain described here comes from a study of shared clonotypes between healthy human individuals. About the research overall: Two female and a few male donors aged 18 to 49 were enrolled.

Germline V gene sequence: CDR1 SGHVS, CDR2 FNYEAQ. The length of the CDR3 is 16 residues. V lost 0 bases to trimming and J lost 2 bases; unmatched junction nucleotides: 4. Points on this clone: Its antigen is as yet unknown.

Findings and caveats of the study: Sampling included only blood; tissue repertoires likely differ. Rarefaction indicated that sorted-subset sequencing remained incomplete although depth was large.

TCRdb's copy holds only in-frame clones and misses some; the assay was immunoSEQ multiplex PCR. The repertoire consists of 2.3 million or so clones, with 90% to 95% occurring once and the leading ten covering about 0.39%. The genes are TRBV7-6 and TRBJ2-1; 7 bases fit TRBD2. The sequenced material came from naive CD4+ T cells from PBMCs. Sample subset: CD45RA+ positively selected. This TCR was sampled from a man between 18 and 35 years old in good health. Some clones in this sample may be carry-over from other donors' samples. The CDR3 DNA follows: TGTGCCAGCAGCTTAGCAGGACTAGTTGCCTACAATGAGCAGTTCTTC. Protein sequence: CASSLAGLVAYNEQFF.